This TCR beta chain was documented in a study of T cell responses to AZD1222 COVID-19 vaccine. Sequencing used immunoSEQ multiplex PCR; TCRdb keeps in-frame clones, though not all of them. The sample lists approximately 150,000 clones, 94% occurring once. A remark on this clone: Its antigen is as yet unknown.

The V and J ends lost 6 bases and 3 bases respectively, with 15 bases between them. The CDR3 has 14 amino acids. Germline CDR1 is ENHRY and CDR2 is SYGVKD. Whole-study findings and limits: It was only after the peak T cell response that any repertoires were sampled. Vaccination with two AZD1222 doses was followed by a rise in Spike-specific TCR breadth and depth.

This receptor was identified in an adult who received the AZD1222 COVID-19 vaccine. V and J are TRBV10-3 and TRBJ2-7; possibly TRBD2 for D (5 bases). The material was peripheral blood, obtained 28 days after the second AZD1222 dose. The CDR3 loop is CAIRPNPRDYEQYF. CDR3 in DNA: TGTGCCATCAGACCAAACCCCCGGGACTACGAGCAGTACTTC.